This T cell receptor (beta chain) came from a study of T cell responses to AZD1222 COVID-19 vaccine. Study overall: Pooling was applied to second doses at about 4 or about 12 weeks.

This CDR3 comprises 13 residues. Trimming took 5 bases from V and 8 from J; bases not matched to a gene: 8. The V gene's germline CDR1 is SGHTA and CDR2 FQGNSA. Study-wide results and limits: Unmutated variant regions are reportedly the target of nearly half of TCRs that are spike-specific. Only six AZD1222 recipients tested seropositive at baseline.

The method was immunoSEQ multiplex PCR; TCRdb's version includes in-frame clones alone and lacks a portion of them. In the table there are about 180,000 clones, around nine tenths of which are singletons. Note on this clone: The antigen remains undetermined.

The chain links TRBV7-2 to TRBJ1-2; TRBD1 matches 7 bases. The clonotype comes from an adult in good health. The sample in question was peripheral blood, obtained on day 0 of AZD1222 vaccination. CDR3 residues: CASSADRAGGYTF. Written as DNA, the CDR3 is TGTGCCAGCAGCGCCGACAGGGCGGGAGGCTACACCTTC.